A single sample is the source of the 9 T cell receptor beta chains below, sequenced in a study of identifying expanded T cells in peripheral blood. Libraries were prepared by immunoSEQ multiplex PCR; TCRdb keeps only in-frame clonotypes and omits some of them. The sample consists of around 100,000 clones, 85% to 90% of them appearing once. Sequenced material: blood. These TCRs come from a person between 18 and 69 years old in good health.

V gene TRBV6-5 combines with J gene TRBJ2-1; 13 bases align to TRBD2. The junction had 8 bases not matched to a gene; V was cut back by 5 bases and J by 10 bases. In germline, CDR1 is MNHEY, CDR2 SVGAGI. CDR3 size: 15 residues. Written as DNA, the CDR3 is TGTGCCAGCAGTACCGGGACTAGCGGGACAATAGAGCAGTTCTTC. Protein: CASSTGTSGTIEQFF.

V usage is TRBV15 and J usage is TRBJ1-2; D remains ambiguous. Germline lookup yields CDR1 LNHNV and CDR2 YYDKDF (reference sequence). The length of the CDR3 is 13 residues. Trimming took off 5 bases at V and 8 bases at J, with 15 bases between the two ends. The CDR3 reads CATSLTLAPGYTF. CDR3 nucleotide sequence: TGTGCCACCAGCCTGACCTTAGCCCCCGGCTACACCTTC.

This chain uses TRBV30 with TRBJ2-3, with 8 bases identical to TRBD1. CDR3 length: 16 residues. The germline V gene has CDR1 GTSNPN and CDR2 SVGIG (reference sequence). V dropped 3 bases and J dropped 2; count of bases not matched to a gene: 10. CDR3 coding DNA: TGTGCCTGGAGCGATGACAGGGGAATCCTCACAGATACGCAGTATTTT. Protein sequence: CAWSDDRGILTDTQYF.

This chain connects TRBV30 to TRBJ2-7, with D maybe TRBD2 (5 bases). Per the germline V gene, CDR1 is GTSNPN and CDR2 is SVGIG (reference sequence). Trimming stripped 5 bases from V and 1 base from J, with 9 bases between. The CDR3 covers 12 residues. The CDR3 sequence: CAWGGLSYEQYF. The DNA for the CDR3 is TGTGCCTGGGGCGGACTGTCCTACGAGCAGTACTTC.

V usage is TRBV10-3 and J usage is TRBJ2-7; 7 nucleotides line up with TRBD2. The length of the CDR3 is 12 residues. V dropped 10 bases and J dropped 3; count of bases not matched to a gene: 6. Germline loops: CDR1 ENHRY, CDR2 SYGVKD. CDR3 region: CATRDYRYEQYF. DNA of the CDR3: TGTGCCACCCGGGACTATCGCTACGAGCAGTACTTC.

The chain couples TRBV7-7 to TRBJ2-7; 7 positions agree with TRBD1. With 0 bases clipped from V and 3 bases from J, the junction kept 2 bases outside the gene matches. The CDR3 loop spans 14 amino acids. The V gene's germline CDR1 is SSHAT and CDR2 FNYEAQ (reference sequence). CDR3 nucleotides: TGTGCCAGCAGCTTAGCGACAGGGCACTACGAGCAGTACTTC. It is translated as CASSLATGHYEQYF.

The chain combines TRBV30 with TRBJ1-3, with TRBD1 identical over 7 bases. The junction had 3 bases not matched to a gene; V was cut back by 0 bases and J by 7 bases. Germline-derived CDR1 and CDR2 are GTSNPN and SVGIG (reference sequence). The CDR3 has 13 amino acids. The CDR3 here is CAWSVGTDNTIYF. Written as DNA, the CDR3 is TGTGCCTGGAGTGTAGGGACAGATAACACCATATATTTT.

The chain recombines TRBV7-2 with TRBJ1-1; 7 positions match TRBD1. V shed 2 bases and J 7 bases; nucleotides not matched to a gene: 4. Germline loops: CDR1 SGHTA, CDR2 FQGNSA. The CDR3 covers 13 residues. CDR3 in DNA: TGTGCCAGCAGCTTAAATACAGGGGATGAAGCTTTCTTT. This gives the protein CASSLNTGDEAFF.

The J gene is TRBJ2-3, the V gene TRBV7-8, with D maybe TRBD2 (7 bases). Germline lookup yields CDR1 SGHVS and CDR2 FQNEAQ. Deletions cut 3 bases from V and 3 bases from J, with 10 bases between. The CDR3 totals 14 residues. CDR3 bases: TGTGCCAGCAGCTTTGCGGGGGCGACAGATACGCAGTATTTT. Translated, it gives CASSFAGATDTQYF.